This T cell receptor beta chain was profiled in a study of molecular identifiers for immune sequencing clone quantification. Overall study: Replicate experiments took RNA from approximately 20,000 or 100,000 naive CD8 cells, divided it five ways and sequenced four. Overall study results and limits: In naive cells, under 1% of molecules belonged to clones above 20 RNA copies, against over 97% in effector cells.

Previously described methods and listed TCR primers were employed for the bulk TCR libraries. TCRdb used MiXCR to reprocess the PCR reads, holding one entry per CDR3 protein. This sample has around 470,000 distinct CDR3 sequences, with less than 30% found just once. Based on a CD8+CD4-CCR7+CD45RA+ profile, naive CD8 T cells were sorted. The sample holds many counts of this clonotype. Antigen: not known. The CDR3 extends over 15 amino acids. V trimming: 6 bases; J trimming: 4 bases; junction bases outside the gene matches: 11. Germline-derived CDR1 and CDR2 are MNHNS and SASEGT. This rearrangement joins TRBV6-1 to TRBJ2-7, with 8 positions matching TRBD1. This sequence originates from a human donor in good health. Some libraries in this study had Jurkat cell RNA spiked in. The specimen was naive CD8+ T cells from blood, with Jurkat cell RNA spiked in. Described subset: FACS-sorted CD8+CD4-CCR7+CD45RA+ naive T cells. The DNA of the CDR3 is TGTGCCAGCAGCGACTACCGGACAGGGAGGTACGAGCAGTACTTC. It is translated as CASSDYRTGRYEQYF.